This is a list of T cell receptor beta chains from one sample in a study of T cell repertoires in cytomegalovirus infection. TCRdb passed the reads through MiXCR, listing each CDR3 protein once. The data contain about 180,000 distinct CDR3 sequences, roughly 20% of them singletons. These receptors' antigens are unknown. The sequencing here drew on CD8+ T cells from cultured PBMCs, taken from culture after CMV antigen stimulation. Receptor source: a human donor in good health (CMV status not recorded). Some clones in this sample may be carry-over from other donors' samples. Both conserved end residues are part of each CDR3. The D gene is left open where the match is weak. The size of a clone is reported for some rows only, either as once, few or many, or as a class for expanded clones.

size | D | J | V | length | DNA | CDR3
few | TRBD2 | TRBJ2-5 | TRBV12-3/TRBV12-4 | 13 | TGTGCCAGCAGTTTTGGGGGGGAAGAGACCCAGTACTTC | CASSFGGEETQYF
NA | NA | TRBJ2-7 | TRBV4-1 | 15 | TGCGCCAGCAGCCAAGAGATAGACACCGGCTACGAGCAGTACTTC | CASSQEIDTGYEQYF
NA | TRBD2 | TRBJ2-1 | TRBV7-2 | 15 | TGTGCCAGCAGCTTAAGGCTAGCGGCTTCCAATGAGCAGTTCTTC | CASSLRLAASNEQFF
few | TRBD1 | TRBJ1-6 | TRBV7-8 | 14 | TGTGCCAGCAGCCCCGGGACAGGGTACTCACCCCTCCACTTT | CASSPGTGYSPLHF
NA | NA | TRBJ2-3 | TRBV6-5 | 15 | TGTGCCAGCAGTTACGAGCCAGGGGAGACAGATACGCAGTATTTT | CASSYEPGETDTQYF
NA | NA | TRBJ1-1 | TRBV7-2 | 13 | TGTGCCAGCGTCGCGCGGGATGCGGCTGAAGCTTTCTTT | CASVARDAAEAFF
many | NA | TRBJ1-2 | TRBV7-2 | 16 | TGTGCCAGCAGCCCCTCCGGGGGCCTACAGTTCTATGGCTACACCTTC | CASSPSGGLQFYGYTF
NA | NA | TRBJ2-5 | TRBV6-1 | 16 | TGTGCCAGCAGTGAACTCCGGACTAACACACAAGAGACCCAGTACTTC | CASSELRTNTQETQYF
NA | TRBD1 | TRBJ1-1 | TRBV12-3/TRBV12-4 | 14 | TGTGCCAGCAGTTTCGGACAGGGAAGAACTGAAGCTTTCTTT | CASSFGQGRTEAFF
many | NA | TRBJ2-7 | TRBV7-9 | 14 | TGTGCCAGCAGCTTAGTACAGGGCAACTACGAGCAGTACTTC | CASSLVQGNYEQYF
NA | NA | TRBJ2-1 | TRBV6-5 | 13 | TGTGCCAGCAGTTACGTAGATCACAATGAGCAGTTCTTC | CASSYVDHNEQFF
NA | TRBD1 | TRBJ2-1 | TRBV27 | 15 | TGTGCCAGCAGCCTCCGGGACAGGGTAGGCAATGAGCAGTTCTTC | CASSLRDRVGNEQFF
few | NA | TRBJ1-5 | TRBV19 | 15 | TGTGCCAGTAGTGTGGCAGTCAATAGCAATCAGCCCCAGCATTTT | CASSVAVNSNQPQHF
NA | TRBD1 | TRBJ1-1 | TRBV6-2/TRBV6-3 | 15 | TGTGCCCGCAGTTCCCACAGGGGCATGAACACTGAAGCTTTCTTT | CARSSHRGMNTEAFF
NA | NA | TRBJ1-1 | TRBV27 | 13 | TGTGCCAGCAGATACAGCTCGAACACTGAAGCTTTCTTT | CASRYSSNTEAFF
NA | NA | TRBJ2-3 | TRBV4-1 | 14 | TGCGCCAGCAGCCAAGTAAGCGATCAAGATACGCAGTATTTT | CASSQVSDQDTQYF
few | NA | TRBJ1-2 | TRBV7-9 | 14 | TGTGCCAGCAGCTTAGAAACAGCCTTCTATGGCTACACCTTC | CASSLETAFYGYTF
NA | NA | TRBJ2-1 | TRBV6-2/TRBV6-3 | 16 | TGTGCCAGCAGTTACTCGATAGAGGGACCTGATCATGAGCAGTTCTTC | CASSYSIEGPDHEQFF
few | NA | TRBJ1-2 | TRBV6-8 | 15 | TGTGCCAGCAGTTACTCGGGTGAAGGGATGGATGGCTACACCTTC | CASSYSGEGMDGYTF
few | TRBD1 | TRBJ1-1 | TRBV11-2 | 13 | TGTGCCAGCAGCTTCGCAGGGGGCACTGAAGCTTTCTTT | CASSFAGGTEAFF
few | TRBD1 | TRBJ2-5 | TRBV7-9 | 15 | TGTGCCAGCAGCTCCGAAAGCAGGGGGCGTGTGACCCAGTACTTC | CASSSESRGRVTQYF
NA | NA | TRBJ1-2 | TRBV12-3/TRBV12-4 | 12 | TGTGCCAGCAGTTTTGGCAGGATGGGCTACACCTTC | CASSFGRMGYTF
NA | NA | TRBJ1-1 | TRBV7-9 | 13 | TGTGCCAGCAGCTCCCCAGACCGGCCCGAGGGTTTCTTT | CASSSPDRPEGFF
NA | NA | TRBJ1-2 | TRBV12-3/TRBV12-4 | 13 | TGTGCCAGCAGTTTCCCGGACAGCTATGGCTACACCTTC | CASSFPDSYGYTF
few | NA | TRBJ2-7 | TRBV7-6 | 15 | TGTGCCAGCACCAACCGCGGGGACACGTTCTACGAGCAGTACTTC | CASTNRGDTFYEQYF
NA | TRBD1 | TRBJ1-2 | TRBV7-6 | 13 | TGTGCCAGCAGCTCGGGACAGGGAAATGGCTACACCTTC | CASSSGQGNGYTF
NA | NA | TRBJ1-2 | TRBV20-1 | 13 | TGCAGTGCTAGAGGAGCAGAGAACTATGGCTACACCTTC | CSARGAENYGYTF
NA | NA | TRBJ1-1 | TRBV6-5 | 15 | TGTGCCAGCAGTTTAGTACAGGACGCGAACACTGAAGCTTTCTTT | CASSLVQDANTEAFF
NA | NA | TRBJ1-1 | TRBV7-6 | 13 | TGTGCCAGCAGCTTATCCGGGTTAACTGAAGCTTTCTTT | CASSLSGLTEAFF
NA | TRBD2 | TRBJ2-1 | TRBV4-1 | 13 | TGCGCCAGCAGCCACACGGGAGGGAATGAGCAGTTCTTC | CASSHTGGNEQFF
few | NA | TRBJ1-4 | TRBV7-8 | 14 | TGTGCCAGCACCCCCTGGGGAGGGAACGAAAAACTGTTTTTT | CASTPWGGNEKLFF
few | NA | TRBJ1-2 | TRBV6-1 | 10 | TGTGCCAGCAGTGAAGTACCTGAGACTTTC | CASSEVPETF
many | NA | TRBJ1-1 | TRBV4-3 | 18 | TGCGCCAGCAGCCAAGACATTAATGCAGGCCTCATGAACACTGAAGCTTTCTTT | CASSQDINAGLMNTEAFF
NA | NA | TRBJ2-5 | TRBV6-9 | 15 | TGTGCCAGCAGCGCCCCGGGCAGGGAACAAGAGACCCAGTACTTC | CASSAPGREQETQYF
few | NA | TRBJ2-1 | TRBV7-9 | 12 | TGTGCCAGCAGCTTAGAACGGGAAGAGCAGTTCTTC | CASSLEREEQFF
few | TRBD1 | TRBJ2-1 | TRBV7-2 | 16 | TGTGCCAGCAGCGCTTCCGGGACAGGCTACACAAATGAGCAGTTCTTC | CASSASGTGYTNEQFF
NA | NA | TRBJ1-6 | TRBV4-1 | 12 | TGCGCCAGCAGCCAAGATAGGACCCTAATCCACTTT | CASSQDRTLIHF
NA | NA | TRBJ2-7 | TRBV7-2 | 13 | TGTGCCAGCAGCTTTTCTGAGGGCTACGAGCAGTACTTC | CASSFSEGYEQYF
NA | NA | TRBJ2-5 | TRBV7-9 | 14 | TGTGCCAGCACTGGACAGCTTCCCAAAGAGACCCAGTACTTC | CASTGQLPKETQYF
NA | TRBD2 | TRBJ2-3 | TRBV7-2 | 16 | TGTGCCAGCAGCCCGTTAGCGGGGGGGACCACAGATACGCAGTATTTT | CASSPLAGGTTDTQYF
NA | TRBD2 | TRBJ2-3 | TRBV28 | 17 | TGTGCCAGCAGTTCCTCCTCTAGCGGGGCCCCCACAGATACGCAGTATTTT | CASSSSSSGAPTDTQYF
few | TRBD2 | TRBJ2-5 | TRBV12-3/TRBV12-4 | 16 | TGTGCCAGCAGTAACGGACTAGTAGTGGATTTTGAGACCCAGTACTTC | CASSNGLVVDFETQYF
NA | NA | TRBJ1-1 | TRBV7-8 | 15 | TGTGCCAGCAGCTTAAGTTTGGGCCCAGGCATCGAAGCTTTCTTT | CASSLSLGPGIEAFF
few | NA | TRBJ1-2 | TRBV6-1 | 12 | TGTGCCACCAAGCGGGAGGACCATGGCTACACCTTC | CATKREDHGYTF
many | TRBD2 | TRBJ2-7 | TRBV4-1 | 15 | TGCGCCAGCAGCCAAGACAGCGGGGGGCTGGGCGAGCAGTACTTC | CASSQDSGGLGEQYF
NA | NA | TRBJ2-1 | TRBV11-2 | 12 | TGTGCCGTGTCGGGGCCGAACAATGAGCAGTTCTTC | CAVSGPNNEQFF
NA | NA | TRBJ1-3 | TRBV6-5 | 15 | TGTGCCAGCACCCTTGACCTGACATCAGGAAACACCATATATTTT | CASTLDLTSGNTIYF
few | NA | TRBJ2-5 | TRBV4-1 | 11 | TGCGCCAGCAGCCAAGATGAGACCCAGTACTTC | CASSQDETQYF
NA | NA | TRBJ1-5 | TRBV4-1 | 14 | TGCGCCAGCAGCCTTGGGACGGTCAATCAGCCCCAGCATTTT | CASSLGTVNQPQHF